The rows below give T cell receptor beta chains drawn from one sample of a study of shared T cell receptors in the human thymus. Assay: immunoSEQ multiplex PCR; the TCRdb copy retains only in-frame clones and omits some. Of 550,000 to 800,000 clones listed, 70% to 90% are singletons. These data also formed part of another study, on human thymus T cells.

The sequenced material came from thymocytes. The receptors were gathered from a girl less than two years old with a congenital heart defect. Both conserved end residues are part of each CDR3. A D gene is named only where the DNA matches it firmly. The size of a clone is reported for some rows only, either as once, few or many, or as a class for expanded clones.

J gene,D gene,V gene,clone size,CDR3 DNA,CDR3 protein
TRBJ1-4,-,TRBV5-4,once,TGTGCCAGCAGCTACAGGTCCCTCACGACCCGTTATAATGAAAAACTGTTTTTT,CASSYRSLTTRYNEKLFF
TRBJ2-7,TRBD1,TRBV10-3,-,TGTGCCCTCGGACAGGGCTACGAGCAGTACTTC,CALGQGYEQYF
TRBJ2-5,-,TRBV29-1,-,TGCAGCTGCCAGGGGCCCCACCAAGAGACCCAGTACTTC,CSCQGPHQETQYF
TRBJ1-2,TRBD1,TRBV7-2,-,TGTGCCAGCAGCTTAGCGCAACAGGGGGATGGCTACACCTTC,CASSLAQQGDGYTF
TRBJ1-1,TRBD1,TRBV28,few,TGTGCCAGCAGTTTTAGGGGGCGCGAGGAGAACACTGAAGCTTTCTTT,CASSFRGREENTEAFF
TRBJ1-2,TRBD1,TRBV7-8,-,TGTGCCAGCAGCTTAGCCCCCCGTGGGACAGGGGAGAAGGGCTACACCTTC,CASSLAPRGTGEKGYTF
TRBJ1-1,-,TRBV29-1,-,TGCAGCGTACCGGGACTTACAAAAGGGGCTAACACTGAAGCTTTCTTT,CSVPGLTKGANTEAFF
TRBJ2-1,-,TRBV15,-,TGTGCCACCAGCAGCATTAGGGGTGAGCAGTTCTTC,CATSSIRGEQFF
TRBJ2-3,TRBD1,TRBV19,-,TGTGCCAGTAGAGAGGGACAGGCAGGCACAGATACGCAGTATTTT,CASREGQAGTDTQYF
TRBJ2-5,-,TRBV5-5,-,TGTGCCAGCAGCTTGGTTGAGTCCTTAGAGGGTGAAGAGACCCAGTACTTC,CASSLVESLEGEETQYF
TRBJ1-5,-,TRBV28,-,TGTGCCAGCAGTTTACGGGGGTACAGCAATCAGCCCCAGCATTTT,CASSLRGYSNQPQHF
TRBJ1-5,-,TRBV15,-,TGTGCCACCAGCAGAGGGAAGGACAAAGCGCCCCGCAATCAGCCCCAGCATTTT,CATSRGKDKAPRNQPQHF
TRBJ2-7,-,TRBV27,-,TGTGCCAGCAGTTTAGGGGGGACAGACCCCTACGAGCAGTACTTC,CASSLGGTDPYEQYF
TRBJ1-2,-,TRBV29-1,-,TGCAGCGTTGAAGATTGGGTCAGGGTTGAAGAAGCACCACCCTCATCCAACTATGGCTACACCTTC,CSVEDWVRVEEAPPSSNYGYTF
TRBJ2-1,-,TRBV5-4,-,TGTGCCAGCAGCTCGTCACGCACAGGGCGGTTCGATGAGCAGTTCTTC,CASSSSRTGRFDEQFF
TRBJ1-6,-,TRBV2,-,TGTGCCAGCAGAACGGGGAGACTCTGGTATTCACCCCTCCACTTT,CASRTGRLWYSPLHF
TRBJ1-2,TRBD1,TRBV4-3,-,TGCGCCAGCAGCCAAGTTAATTCCCGGACAGGGGGCGATTTCGGCTACACCTTC,CASSQVNSRTGGDFGYTF
TRBJ1-4,-,TRBV19,-,TGTGCCAGTAGTACCAGATTAATCTCGGGTTTCAATGAAAAACTGTTTTTT,CASSTRLISGFNEKLFF
TRBJ1-2,-,TRBV28,once,TGTGCCAGCAGTCCCATCCCACAGGGCCACTATGGCTACACCTTC,CASSPIPQGHYGYTF
TRBJ2-3,TRBD2,TRBV2,-,TGTGCCAGCAGGGCCGGGCGGGGTATAGCGGGGGTCCCAGATACGCAGTATTTT,CASRAGRGIAGVPDTQYF
TRBJ2-7,-,TRBV10-1,-,TGCGCCAGCAGTGAGTCGACGCGGGGAGGTGAGCAGTACTTC,CASSESTRGGEQYF
TRBJ1-1,TRBD1,TRBV4-1,-,TGCGCCAGCAGCCAAGTTAAGGGACAGCGCACAAACTACACTGAAGCTTTCTTT,CASSQVKGQRTNYTEAFF
TRBJ1-5,TRBD1,TRBV2,-,TGTGCCAGCAGTGAAGCGCGGTTTAAAGCCCGGACAGGGTGGGGAAAATCCGGCGATCAGCCCCAGCATTTT,CASSEARFKARTGWGKSGDQPQHF
TRBJ2-7,TRBD1,TRBV6-1,-,TGTGCCAGCAGTTCCCGGGACAGGGTCTACGAGCAGTACTTC,CASSSRDRVYEQYF
TRBJ1-3,TRBD1,TRBV18,-,TGTGCCACAGGGGGAACAGGGGGATCTGGAAACACCATATATTTT,CATGGTGGSGNTIYF
TRBJ1-5,-,TRBV28,-,TGTGCCAGCAGCCAGGACAGTTCCAATCAGCCCCAGCATTTT,CASSQDSSNQPQHF
TRBJ1-1,TRBD1,TRBV29-1,-,TGCAGCGTTAACCCGGGACAGGGTTACACTGAAGCTTTCTTT,CSVNPGQGYTEAFF
TRBJ1-2,TRBD1,TRBV19,-,TGTGCCAGTAGCGACAGTACAGGGGTGCGGGGCTACACCTTC,CASSDSTGVRGYTF
TRBJ2-7,TRBD2,TRBV5-6,-,TGTGCCAGCAGCTGGGGGGGACGGACAACCTACGAGCAGTACTTC,CASSWGGRTTYEQYF
TRBJ1-1,-,TRBV4-2,-,TGTGCCAGCAGCCAAGATTGTGAGGCGGCGGACACTGAAGCTTTCTTT,CASSQDCEAADTEAFF
TRBJ2-7,TRBD1,TRBV6-5,-,TGTGCCAGCAGTGCCAGGGGGCCCTACGAGCAGTACTTC,CASSARGPYEQYF
TRBJ1-6,-,TRBV19,-,TGTGCCACCGCCCGGGGGGCCCCCTGGAATTCACCCCTCCACTTT,CATARGAPWNSPLHF
TRBJ1-1,-,TRBV27,-,TGTGCCAGCAGTTTTCGCCCCAGGGATAAAGCTTTCTTT,CASSFRPRDKAFF
TRBJ2-5,-,TRBV19,-,TGTGCCAGTAGTGCCAGACAGGGTAAGGGAGGGACCCAGTACTTC,CASSARQGKGGTQYF
TRBJ1-1,TRBD1,TRBV5-1,-,TGCGCCAGCAGCTACAGGGGATTGAACACTGAAGCTTTCTTT,CASSYRGLNTEAFF
TRBJ1-1,-,TRBV7-9,-,TGTGCCAGCAGCTTAGCCCCACCCCAGGGTAACACTGAAGCTTTCTTT,CASSLAPPQGNTEAFF
TRBJ1-6,-,TRBV6-1,-,TGTGCCAGCAGTGAAGGGGCGGGGGACGAGCCCTATAATTCACCCCTCCACTTT,CASSEGAGDEPYNSPLHF
TRBJ1-1,TRBD1,TRBV5-6,few,TGTGCCAGCCGGGACAGGGGAGGCACTGAAGCTTTCTTT,CASRDRGGTEAFF
TRBJ1-6,-,TRBV5-1,-,TGCGCCAGCAGCTTGGTTACCGAAGGGGATTCACCCCTCCACTTT,CASSLVTEGDSPLHF
TRBJ2-7,-,TRBV19,-,TGTGCCAGTAGTCCCCGGACAGCCTCCTACGAGCAGTACTTC,CASSPRTASYEQYF
TRBJ1-5,TRBD1,TRBV6-1,few,TGTGCCAGCAGGGACAGGTACAATCGGCCCCAGCATTTT,CASRDRYNRPQHF
TRBJ2-5,-,TRBV5-6,-,TGTGCCAGCAGCTCTAAACAGGACGATGGAGAGACCCAGTACTTC,CASSSKQDDGETQYF